The following is a T cell receptor beta chain sequence with its context. No antigen is known for it. The record has no base qualities; no much larger clone is one base away. Libraries came from 5' RACE. Instrument used: Illumina HiSeq 2500. The second PCR ran for about 6 to 11 cycles and used a J-beta primer mix along with a sample-barcoded 5' primer. A template-switch 5' adaptor carrying 12 random nucleotides introduced a unique molecular identifier onto each TCR beta cDNA molecule. Each sample yielded at least 2.5 million CDR3-containing paired-end reads. First-strand cDNA was synthesized from all RNA with the Mint cDNA synthesis kit, primed by a TRBC-specific oligonucleotide. Following uracil-DNA glycosylase treatment, all cDNA underwent a first 18-cycle PCR with the universal primers M1SS and BC2_uni_R. The source study handled its data this way. For normalization, 1 million high-quality reads were randomly selected from each sample, with every read carrying a distinct molecular identifier. Reads sharing molecular identifiers were discarded rather than binned into consensus sequences. MiTCR, with a Q25 quality threshold and the strictest error-elimination algorithm, was used for CDR3 identification, clonotype clustering and error correction. A nonparametric unseen species model with Euler transformation was used to estimate a lower bound on total TCR beta diversity. TCRdb's own reprocessing of the public reads used fastp at Q25 and MiXCR and kept productive beta chains. Each record represents a unique CDR3 protein, reported with the most common genes and DNA among its rows. TCRdb's processing, not the authors' own work, is the source of the V and J calls. The sample table records fewer than 950,000 distinct CDR3 sequences; approximately 35% of these occur just once. The ten largest clonotypes hold 10% to 15% of the sample.

This sample is part of a study of blood T cells in healthy people across ages (dated by TCRdb to the mid-2010s). Turning to the overall study: In model experiments, template switching captured about one uniquely barcoded TCR beta cDNA molecule for every two T cells. Using the same blood draw, the study looked at two additional independent replicas of 1 million unique cDNA reads for two donors, one aged 18 to 30 and the other aged 80 or older. Donors were grouped into four age groups: young (average 16 years), middle-aged (around 39), aged (over 55) and long-lived (about 90). Using deep sequencing normalized with unique cDNA molecular identifiers, the study measured how TCR beta repertoire diversity changes with age. To avoid experimental bias, donors of different ages were distributed randomly across sequencing lanes. Broader findings and caveats from the paper: Since profiling was done on bulk unsorted PBMCs, naive and antigen-experienced compartments could not be conclusively compared. Because the CMV infection status of the donors was unknown, age-related changes in expanded clonotypes may potentially have been confounded. Total diversity estimates from one million sequenced T cells were considered lower bounds and underestimates. As age increased, observed TCR beta diversity per million T cells dropped in a roughly linear way, and a significant reduction was already evident by age about 40. There was a strong correlation between observed TCR beta diversity and the percentage of naive T cells measured by flow cytometry. The long-lived group showed more naive CD4+ T cells, fewer expanded clones and increased TCR diversity than the aged group, suggesting age selection.

The roughly 39 donors, aged about 6 to 90 years, were systemically healthy Caucasian individuals from Russia. Each donor gave ten milliliters of peripheral blood, collected into EDTA-treated Vacutainer tubes. PBMCs were isolated by Ficoll-Paque density-gradient centrifugation, with at least 7 million obtained per sample. Total RNA, at least 5 micrograms per sample, was extracted from PBMCs with Trizol reagent. For every donor, flow cytometry on a PBMC aliquot measured the percentage of naive CD45RAhigh/CD27high T cells. V gives up 1 base and J gives up 5 bases, and the segment between their germline ends measures 11 bases. The CDR3 runs 14 amino acids, cysteine and phenylalanine included. The DNA shown is the 42-base CDR3, in frame from base 1. CDR1 and CDR2, looked up from the germline V gene (reference sequence), are LNHNV and YYDKDF.

The sequence joins TRBV15 to TRBJ1-1, with the D gene not confidently named. This TCR was sampled from a man aged 18 to 30 in good health. Sequenced: blood. The bases are TGTGCCACCAGCAGAGTCGGAGCCGGGACTGAAGCTTTCTTT. This gives the protein CATSRVGAGTEAFF.